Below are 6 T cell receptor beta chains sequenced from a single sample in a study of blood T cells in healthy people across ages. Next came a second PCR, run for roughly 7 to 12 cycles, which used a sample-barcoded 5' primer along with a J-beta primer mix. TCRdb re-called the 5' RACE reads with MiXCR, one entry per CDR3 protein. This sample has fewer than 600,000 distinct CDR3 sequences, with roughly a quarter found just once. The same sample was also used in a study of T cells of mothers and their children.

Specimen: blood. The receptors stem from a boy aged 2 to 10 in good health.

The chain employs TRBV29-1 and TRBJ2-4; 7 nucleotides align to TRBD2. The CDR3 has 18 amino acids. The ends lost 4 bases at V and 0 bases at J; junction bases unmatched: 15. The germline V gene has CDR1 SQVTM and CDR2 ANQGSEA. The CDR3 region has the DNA TGCAGCGTTGGTAGTGGCGGGGGACGGTGGAAAGCCAAAAACATTCAGTACTTC. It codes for CSVGSGGGRWKAKNIQYF.

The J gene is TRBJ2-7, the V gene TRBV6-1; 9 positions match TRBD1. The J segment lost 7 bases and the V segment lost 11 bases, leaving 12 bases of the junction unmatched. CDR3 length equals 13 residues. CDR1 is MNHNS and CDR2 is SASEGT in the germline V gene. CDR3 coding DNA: TGTGCCTCCCAGGGACAGGGCGAACGGGAGCAGTACTTC. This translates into CASQGQGEREQYF.

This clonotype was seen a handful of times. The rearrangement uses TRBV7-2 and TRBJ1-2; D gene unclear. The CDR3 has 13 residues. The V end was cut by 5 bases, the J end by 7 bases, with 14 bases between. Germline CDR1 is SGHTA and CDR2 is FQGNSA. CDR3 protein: CASSPNLGGGYTF. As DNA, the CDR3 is TGTGCCAGCAGCCCGAATTTGGGTGGTGGCTACACCTTC. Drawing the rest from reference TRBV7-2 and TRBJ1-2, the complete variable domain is GAGVSQSPSNKVTEKGKDVELRCDPISGHTALYWYRQSLGQGLEFLIYFQGNSAPDKSGLPSDRFSAERTGGSVSTLTIQRTQQEDSAVYLCASSPNLGGGYTFGSGTRLTVV.

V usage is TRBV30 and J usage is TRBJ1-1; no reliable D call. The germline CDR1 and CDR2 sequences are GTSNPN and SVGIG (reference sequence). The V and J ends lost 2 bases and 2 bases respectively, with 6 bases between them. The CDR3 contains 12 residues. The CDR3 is CAWSLGNTEAFF. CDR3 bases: TGTGCCTGGAGTTTGGGAAACACTGAAGCTTTCTTT.

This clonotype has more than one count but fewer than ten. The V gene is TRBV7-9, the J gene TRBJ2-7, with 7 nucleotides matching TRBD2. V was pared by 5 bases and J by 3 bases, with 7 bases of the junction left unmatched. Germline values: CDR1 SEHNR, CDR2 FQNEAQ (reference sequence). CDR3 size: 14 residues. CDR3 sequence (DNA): TGTGCCAGCAGCATAAGCGGGAATATCTACGAGCAGTACTTC. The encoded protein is CASSISGNIYEQYF.

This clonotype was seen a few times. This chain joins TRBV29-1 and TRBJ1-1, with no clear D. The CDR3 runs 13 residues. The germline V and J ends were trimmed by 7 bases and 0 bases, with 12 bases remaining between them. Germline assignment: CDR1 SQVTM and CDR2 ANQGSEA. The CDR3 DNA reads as TGCAGCGCTTCTAGAGAGCTGAACACTGAAGCTTTCTTT. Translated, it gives CSASRELNTEAFF.